This is a list of T cell receptor beta chains from one sample in a study of STAT5B mutations in CD4+ large granular lymphocyte leukemia. The method was immunoSEQ multiplex PCR; TCRdb's version includes in-frame clones alone and lacks a portion of them. The data show fewer than 1,500 clones, around three quarters seen once. Sequenced material: PBMCs. These receptors all come from a man between 65 and 80 years old with CD4+ T-cell large granular lymphocyte leukemia. Both conserved end residues are part of each CDR3. D genes are given only for firm matches. Not all rows give a size; the values are once, few, many and, for expanded clones, a class.

CDR3 DNA,CDR3 protein,clone size,J gene,V gene,D gene
TGTGCCAGCAGTTTTCAGGGGGGGTCCTATGGCTACACCTTC,CASSFQGGSYGYTF,.,TRBJ1-2,TRBV6-5,TRBD1
TGCGCCAGCAGCTTGGAATCGACAAGATATGGCTACACCTTC,CASSLESTRYGYTF,.,TRBJ1-2,TRBV5-1,.
TGTGCCAGCAGCTTAGGGGACAGGCCACAAGAGACCCAGTACTTC,CASSLGDRPQETQYF,.,TRBJ2-5,TRBV7-9,TRBD1
TGTGCCAGCAGCCCGGGACTAGCGGGGGCCTCTTACAATGAGCAGTTCTTC,CASSPGLAGASYNEQFF,.,TRBJ2-1,TRBV5-4,TRBD2
TGTGCCAGCAGCTTAGATACAGGACTAGCGGGAGATACAGATACGCAGTATTTT,CASSLDTGLAGDTDTQYF,.,TRBJ2-3,TRBV11-3,TRBD2
TGTGCCAGCAGCCAAGTACGTAGACAGGGCAGCACTGAAGCTTTCTTT,CASSQVRRQGSTEAFF,few,TRBJ1-1,TRBV14,TRBD1
TGTGCCAGCAGCTATCGGACAGGGGGCGCCGAGCAGTACTTC,CASSYRTGGAEQYF,large,TRBJ2-7,TRBV6-5,TRBD1
TGTGCCAGCAAAGCCCCCCCTGGAGGGGCCGAGACCCAGTACTTC,CASKAPPGGAETQYF,.,TRBJ2-5,TRBV2,.
TGTGCCAGTAGTATGTTCGGGGCGAGCGGGAGTGGAAAGGGGGAGCTGTTTTTT,CASSMFGASGSGKGELFF,.,TRBJ2-2,TRBV19,TRBD2
TGTGCCAGCAGTGCCGGGACAGGGGGTGAAGCTTTCTTT,CASSAGTGGEAFF,.,TRBJ1-1,TRBV27,TRBD1
TGTGCCAGCAGCAAAATGGGGACAGGGACTAGCGGTACCTACGAGCAGTACTTC,CASSKMGTGTSGTYEQYF,.,TRBJ2-7,TRBV21-1,.
TGTGCCAGCAGCCTGAGGACAGTAATGAACACTGAAGCTTTCTTT,CASSLRTVMNTEAFF,.,TRBJ1-1,TRBV5-6,.
TGCGCCAGCAGCTTGGAGGGTGGGCAGTTCTTC,CASSLEGGQFF,.,TRBJ2-1,TRBV5-1,.
TGTGCCAGCAGCCAAGGTCTAGCGGGAGGTAGGCAGTTCTTC,CASSQGLAGGRQFF,.,TRBJ2-1,TRBV14,TRBD2
TGTGCCAGCAGCCTGGGAGCCAAAAACATTCAGTACTTC,CASSLGAKNIQYF,.,TRBJ2-4,TRBV5-7,.
TGTGCCAGCAGCCAGGACAGACTCAATGAGCAGTTCTTC,CASSQDRLNEQFF,.,TRBJ2-1,TRBV11-2,.
TGCGCCAGCAGTGAGGGACTGCAAGAGACCCAGTACTTC,CASSEGLQETQYF,.,TRBJ2-5,TRBV10-1,.
TGTGCCAGCAGATCGGACCTACCGGACACTGAAGCTTTCTTT,CASRSDLPDTEAFF,.,TRBJ1-1,TRBV7-9,.
TGCGCCAGCAGCCCCTATAGCGGGGGGGCTGACACCGGGGAGCTGTTTTTT,CASSPYSGGADTGELFF,.,TRBJ2-2,TRBV4-1,TRBD2
TGTGCCAGCAGCCCCTCCGGGACAGGGCGTTCTGGGGCCAACGTCCTGACTTTC,CASSPSGTGRSGANVLTF,.,TRBJ2-6,TRBV7-3,TRBD1
TGCAGCGTTATGAGGTCCTTCGAAGTTCTGCAGTATTTT,CSVMRSFEVLQYF,.,TRBJ2-3,TRBV29-1,.
TGTGCCAGCAGCTTACGGGGGAACTTGAACACTGAAGCTTTCTTT,CASSLRGNLNTEAFF,once,TRBJ1-1,TRBV7-2,.
TGTGCCAGCTCACCAACCCAGGGGAATTCACCCCTCCACTTT,CASSPTQGNSPLHF,once,TRBJ1-6,TRBV18,.
TGTGCCAGCAGTTGCCTCCTTCGGGTCTTTGAAGAGACCCAGTACTTC,CASSCLLRVFEETQYF,.,TRBJ2-5,TRBV6-8,.
TGCGCCAGCAGTCAACAGGGGAGCACTGAAGCTTTCTTT,CASSQQGSTEAFF,.,TRBJ1-1,TRBV5-1,TRBD1
TGTGCCAGCGGGACCCAGCATGAGCAGTTCTTC,CASGTQHEQFF,.,TRBJ2-1,TRBV28,.
TGTGCCAGTAAAAGGGGGGAGGGGGTCGGCACTGAAGCTTTCTTT,CASKRGEGVGTEAFF,.,TRBJ1-1,TRBV19,.
TGTGCCAGCAGCTTCGACCCGGACAATGAAGCTTTCTTT,CASSFDPDNEAFF,.,TRBJ1-1,TRBV7-3,.
TGTGCCAGTAGTATGCGAGACCCCTCAGCCCAGCATTTT,CASSMRDPSAQHF,few,TRBJ1-5,TRBV19,.
TGTGCCAGCAGGGGAGGGGTTGGGGAGACCCAGTACTTC,CASRGGVGETQYF,.,TRBJ2-5,TRBV6-1,TRBD2
TGTGCCAGCAGCGCCCAACAGGGGGCCGACTCACCCCTCCACTTT,CASSAQQGADSPLHF,hyperexpanded,TRBJ1-6,TRBV9,TRBD1
TGTGCCAGCAGCTTAGTAATGGGGGGCCACTATGGCTACACCTTC,CASSLVMGGHYGYTF,.,TRBJ1-2,TRBV7-8,.
TGTGCCAGCAGCCAGGTGACTAGCGCGCCTAGACGAGAGCAGTTCTTC,CASSQVTSAPRREQFF,.,TRBJ2-1,TRBV14,TRBD2
TGTGCCAGCAGAGGGACTAGCGGGAGGGGCGAGCAGTACTTC,CASRGTSGRGEQYF,few,TRBJ2-7,TRBV6-4,TRBD2
TGCGCCAGCAGCCCCGGGACAGCGGACATTCAGTACTTC,CASSPGTADIQYF,once,TRBJ2-4,TRBV5-1,TRBD1
TGCGCCAGCAGCCAAGATTCCAGGGCCGTGGTCTACACCTTC,CASSQDSRAVVYTF,.,TRBJ1-2,TRBV4-3,.
TGTGCCAGCAGCAGGCAGGTGCCCAACTATGGCTACACCTTC,CASSRQVPNYGYTF,.,TRBJ1-2,TRBV21-1,.
TGTGCCAGCAGCGTAGGATCAAATAGGGGGGGCGAGCAGTACTTC,CASSVGSNRGGEQYF,once,TRBJ2-7,TRBV9,.
TGCGCCAGCAGCCCCGAACCGGGACTAGCGGGCGAGCAGTACTTC,CASSPEPGLAGEQYF,few,TRBJ2-7,TRBV5-1,TRBD2
TGTGCCAGCAGGGGACTTGGACACGCGAACACTGAAGCTTTCTTT,CASRGLGHANTEAFF,few,TRBJ1-1,TRBV28,.
TGTGCCAGCAGTTTCCAGGGATCCGAGCAGTACTTC,CASSFQGSEQYF,once,TRBJ2-7,TRBV28,.
TGCGCCAGCAGCGGCGGCTCTACCGAGACCCAGTACTTC,CASSGGSTETQYF,.,TRBJ2-5,TRBV5-1,.
TGTGCCACCAGCAGAGACCTAAACTATGGCTACACCTTC,CATSRDLNYGYTF,.,TRBJ1-2,TRBV15,.